This T cell receptor (beta chain) came from a study of T cell responses to AZD1222 COVID-19 vaccine (dated by TCRdb to 2020 to 2022). Background for the entire study: AZD1222 recipients whose second dose came at about 4 weeks and those whose second dose came at about 12 weeks were combined into one group, since spike-specific TCR depth and breadth did not differ between the two schedules. Trial participants were enrolled by age into subgroups of 18-55, 56-69 and 70-plus years, and about 150, 27 and 61 TCR-sequenced participants, respectively, were included in these subgroups. TCR sequencing covered over 230 trial participants: about 210 given two doses of AZD1222 and 26 given two doses of MenACWY control vaccine.

In regard to this clone: Its antigen is still unknown. No base qualities exist here, and no much larger clone lies one base off it.

The CDR3 regions of human TCRbeta chains were subjected to immunosequencing. Per the authors' processing: TCRs in the repertoires were compared against a reference library of SARS-CoV-2-specific TCRs that had been generated with the MIRA antigen-specificity platform. Breadth was defined as the fraction of unique TCRs that were SARS-CoV-2-associated. Depth was defined as the fraction of total T cells that were SARS-CoV-2-associated. Each spike-specific TCR was assigned to its reactive spike region and to a CD4 or CD8 class using the MIRA data. Log10-transformed breadth and depth values were compared by one-way ANOVA with Sidak's multiple comparisons tests. TCRdb carries this immuneACCESS record with in-frame sequences only. Its versions omit some clonotypes, under half of them owing to an unresolved V gene in the studies checked, with the rest unexplained. The V and J calls and the clone size are those of that table, but D and trimming were determined from the DNA. Recorded for this sample are fewer than 65,000 clones; around 80% of them occurred a single time. 10% to 13% of the sample is in the top ten clones.

Overall study results and their limits: After two AZD1222 doses, spike-specific TCR breadth and depth were significantly higher than at day 0 and than in MenACWY recipients. Most participants were white British and females outnumbered males, and the authors suggested that clonal diversity may have been underestimated. Because no day 14 peak-response samples were available, the repertoires could be characterized only after the peak T cell response. Only a handful of AZD1222 recipients were SARS-CoV-2 seropositive at baseline, limiting conclusions about previously exposed vaccinees. Epitopes outside the regions mutated in the B.1.351 and B.1.1.7 variants were reportedly recognized by nearly half of the unique spike-specific TCRs. CD4 TCRs associated with the vaccine covered the entire spike protein, and the dominant responses were in regions 160-218 and 743-854. In the small 56-69-year group, the increase in depth fell short of significance, most likely because of low power.

The CDR3 contains 16 residues, cysteine and phenylalanine counted. Left in the record is the CDR3 DNA by itself, 48 bases read in frame from the first base. The germline V gene supplies CDR1 ENHRY and CDR2 SYGVKD. At the junction V is shortened by 10 bases and J by 2 bases; bases outside the gene matches: 15. The time point label, as the study defines it: baseline before first vaccination. Samples from vaccinated people were obtained from the UK trials COV001 and COV002, which included a single-blind randomized controlled phase 2/3 trial of AZD1222 (ChAdOx1 nCoV-19) in healthy adults. For TCRbeta chain sequencing, PBMC samples were collected from trial participants at day 0 and at day 28 after the second dose.

This receptor was obtained from an adult in good health. This receptor chain uses TRBV10-3 and TRBJ2-7, with TRBD1 matching 9 junction bases. Sequencing used peripheral blood, obtained on day 0 of AZD1222 vaccination. At the DNA level, the sequence is TGTGCCACCTCCATTCGACCGGGACAGGGACCCTACGAGCAGTACTTC. Its protein product is CATSIRPGQGPYEQYF.